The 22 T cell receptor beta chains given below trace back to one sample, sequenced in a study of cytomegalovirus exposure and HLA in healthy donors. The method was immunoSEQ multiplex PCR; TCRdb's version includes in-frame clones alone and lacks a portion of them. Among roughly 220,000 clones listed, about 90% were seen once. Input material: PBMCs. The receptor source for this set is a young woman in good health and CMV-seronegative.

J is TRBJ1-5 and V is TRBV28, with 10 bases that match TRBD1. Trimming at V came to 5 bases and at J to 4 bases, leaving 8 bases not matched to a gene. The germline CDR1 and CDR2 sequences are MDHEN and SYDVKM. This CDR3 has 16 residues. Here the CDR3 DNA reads TGTGCCAGCAGTCCCCAGGCGGGACAGGGGAATCAGCCCCAGCATTTT. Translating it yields CASSPQAGQGNQPQHF.

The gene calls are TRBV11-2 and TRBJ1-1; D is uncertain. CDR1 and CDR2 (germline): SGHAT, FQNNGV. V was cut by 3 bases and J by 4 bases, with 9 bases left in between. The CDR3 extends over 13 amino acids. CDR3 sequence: CASSFGVATEAFF. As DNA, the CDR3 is TGTGCCAGCAGCTTCGGGGTGGCCACTGAAGCTTTCTTT. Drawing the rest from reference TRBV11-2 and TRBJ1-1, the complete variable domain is EAGVAQSPRYKIIEKRQSVAFWCNPISGHATLYWYQQILGQGPKLLIQFQNNGVVDDSQLPKDRFSAERLKGVDSTLKIQPAKLEDSAVYLCASSFGVATEAFFGQGTRLTVV.

CDR3 protein: CASSFVLDSTQYF. CDR3 nucleotide sequence: TGTGCCAGCAGTTTTGTACTAGACTCTACGCAGTATTTT. This rearrangement joins TRBV27 to TRBJ2-3; tentative D call: TRBD2 (5 bases). V was clipped by 3 bases and J by 8 bases, with 12 bases between them. This CDR3 comprises 13 residues. Germline assignment: CDR1 MNHEY and CDR2 SMNVEV (reference sequence).

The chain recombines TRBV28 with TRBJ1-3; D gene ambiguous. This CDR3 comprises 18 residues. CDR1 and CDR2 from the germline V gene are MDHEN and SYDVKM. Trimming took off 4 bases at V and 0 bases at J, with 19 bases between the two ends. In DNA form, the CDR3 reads TGTGCCAGCAGTTCAACCGCCCACATCACGTACTCTGGAAACACCATATATTTT. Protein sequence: CASSSTAHITYSGNTIYF.

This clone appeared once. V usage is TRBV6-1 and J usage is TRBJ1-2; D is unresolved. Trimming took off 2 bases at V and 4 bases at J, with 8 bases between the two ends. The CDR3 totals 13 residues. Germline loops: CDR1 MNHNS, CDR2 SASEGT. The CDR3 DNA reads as TGTGCCAGCAGTGAAAGGGCGGGCTATGGCTACACCTTC. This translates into CASSERAGYGYTF.

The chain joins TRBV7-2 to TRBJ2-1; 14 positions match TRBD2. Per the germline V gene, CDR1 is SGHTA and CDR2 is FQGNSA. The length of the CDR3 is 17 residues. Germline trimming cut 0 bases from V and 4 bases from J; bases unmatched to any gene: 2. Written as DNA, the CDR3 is TGTGCCAGCAGCTTAGCGGGGACTAGCGGGAGTTACAATGAGCAGTTCTTC. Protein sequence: CASSLAGTSGSYNEQFF.

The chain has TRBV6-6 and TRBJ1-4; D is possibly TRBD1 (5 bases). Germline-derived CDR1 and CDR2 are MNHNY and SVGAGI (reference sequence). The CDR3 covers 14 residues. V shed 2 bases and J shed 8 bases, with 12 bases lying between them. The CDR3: CASSYGGFGEKLFF. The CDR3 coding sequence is TGTGCCAGCAGTTACGGGGGGTTCGGGGAAAAACTGTTTTTT.

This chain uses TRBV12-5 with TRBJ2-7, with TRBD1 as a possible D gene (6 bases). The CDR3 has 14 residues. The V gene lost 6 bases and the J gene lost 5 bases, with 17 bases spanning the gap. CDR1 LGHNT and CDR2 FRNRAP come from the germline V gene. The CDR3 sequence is CASGSVGGRNEQYF. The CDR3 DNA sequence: TGTGCTAGTGGGTCGGTTGGGGGCAGGAACGAGCAGTACTTC.

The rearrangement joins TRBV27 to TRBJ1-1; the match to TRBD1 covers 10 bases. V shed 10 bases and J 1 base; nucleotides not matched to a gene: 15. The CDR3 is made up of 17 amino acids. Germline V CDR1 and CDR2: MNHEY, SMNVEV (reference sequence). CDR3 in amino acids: CATLYVFGDRGNTEAFF. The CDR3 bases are TGTGCCACCTTGTATGTATTTGGGGACAGGGGGAACACTGAAGCTTTCTTT.

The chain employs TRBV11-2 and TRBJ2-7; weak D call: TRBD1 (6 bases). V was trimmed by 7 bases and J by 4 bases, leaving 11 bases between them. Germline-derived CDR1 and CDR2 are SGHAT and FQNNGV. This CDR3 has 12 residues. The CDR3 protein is CASTRTGYEQYF. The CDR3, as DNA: TGTGCCAGCACCAGAACAGGGTACGAGCAGTACTTC.

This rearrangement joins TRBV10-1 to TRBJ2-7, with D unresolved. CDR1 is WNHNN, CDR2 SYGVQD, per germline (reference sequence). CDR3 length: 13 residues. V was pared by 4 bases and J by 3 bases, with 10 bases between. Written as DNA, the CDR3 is TGCGCCAGCAGTGCGCAGGTTAGCTACGAGCAGTACTTC. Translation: CASSAQVSYEQYF.

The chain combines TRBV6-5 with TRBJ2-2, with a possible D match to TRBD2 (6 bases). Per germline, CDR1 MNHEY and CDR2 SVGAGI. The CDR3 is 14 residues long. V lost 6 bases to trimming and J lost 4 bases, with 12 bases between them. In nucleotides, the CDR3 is TGTGCCAGCAGACGCGGGACTCCCACCGGGGAGCTGTTTTTT. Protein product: CASRRGTPTGELFF.

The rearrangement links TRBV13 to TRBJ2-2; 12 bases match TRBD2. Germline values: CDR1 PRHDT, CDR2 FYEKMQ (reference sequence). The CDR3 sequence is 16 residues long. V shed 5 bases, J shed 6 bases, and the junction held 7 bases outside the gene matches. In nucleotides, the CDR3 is TGTGCCAGCAGCCAGCTAGCGGGAGGGCCAGCCGGGGAGCTGTTTTTT. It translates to CASSQLAGGPAGELFF. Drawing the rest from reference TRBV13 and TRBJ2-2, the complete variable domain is AAGVIQSPRHLIKEKRETATLKCYPIPRHDTVYWYQQGPGQDPQFLISFYEKMQSDKGSIPDRFSAQQFSDYHSELNMSSLELGDSALYFCASSQLAGGPAGELFFGEGSRLTVL.

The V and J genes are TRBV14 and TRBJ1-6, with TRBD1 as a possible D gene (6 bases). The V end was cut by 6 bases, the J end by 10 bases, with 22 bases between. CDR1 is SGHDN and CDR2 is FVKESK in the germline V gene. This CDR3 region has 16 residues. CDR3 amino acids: CASSLPSSHRASPLHF. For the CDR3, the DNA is TGTGCCAGCAGTCTCCCAAGTTCCCACAGGGCCTCACCCCTCCACTTT.

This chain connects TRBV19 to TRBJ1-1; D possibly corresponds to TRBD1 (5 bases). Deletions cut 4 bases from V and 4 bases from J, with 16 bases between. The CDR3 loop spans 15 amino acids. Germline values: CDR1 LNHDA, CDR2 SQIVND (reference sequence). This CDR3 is CASSTQGVVGTEAFF. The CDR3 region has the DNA TGTGCCAGTAGTACCCAAGGGGTTGTTGGCACTGAAGCTTTCTTT.

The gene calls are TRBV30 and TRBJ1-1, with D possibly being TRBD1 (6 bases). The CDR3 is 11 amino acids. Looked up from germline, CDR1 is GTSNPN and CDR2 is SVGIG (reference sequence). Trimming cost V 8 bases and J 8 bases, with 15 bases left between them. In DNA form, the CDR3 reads TGTGCCGCTCGGACAGCCCGCGAAGCTTTCTTT. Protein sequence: CAARTAREAFF.

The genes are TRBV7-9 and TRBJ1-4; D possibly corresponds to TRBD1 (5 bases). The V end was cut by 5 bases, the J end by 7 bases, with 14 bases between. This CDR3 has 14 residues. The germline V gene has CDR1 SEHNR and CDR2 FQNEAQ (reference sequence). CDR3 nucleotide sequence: TGTGCCAGCAGCGAAGGGGACTATTCTGAAAAACTGTTTTTT. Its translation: CASSEGDYSEKLFF. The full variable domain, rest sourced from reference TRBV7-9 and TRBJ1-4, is DTGVSQNPRHKITKRGQNVTFRCDPISEHNRLYWYRQTLGQGPEFLTYFQNEAQLEKSRLLSDRFSAERPKGSFSTLEIQRTEQGDSAMYLCASSEGDYSEKLFFGSGTQLSVL.

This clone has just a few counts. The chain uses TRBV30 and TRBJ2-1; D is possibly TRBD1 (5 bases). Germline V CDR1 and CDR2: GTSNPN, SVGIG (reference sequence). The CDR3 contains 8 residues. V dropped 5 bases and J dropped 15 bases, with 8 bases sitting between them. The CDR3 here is CAWGARFF. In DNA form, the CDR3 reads TGTGCCTGGGGGGCCCGGTTCTTC. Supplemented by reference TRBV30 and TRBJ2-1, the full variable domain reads SQTIHQWPATLVQPVGSPLSLECTVEGTSNPNLYWYRQAAGRGLQLLFYSVGIGQISSEVPQNLSASRPQDRQFILSSKKLLLSDSGFYLCAWGARFFGPGTRLTVL.

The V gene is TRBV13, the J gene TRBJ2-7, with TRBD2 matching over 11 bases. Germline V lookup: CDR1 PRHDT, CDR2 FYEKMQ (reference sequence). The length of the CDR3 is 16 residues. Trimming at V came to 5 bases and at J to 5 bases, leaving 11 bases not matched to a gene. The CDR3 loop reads CASSPELAGGIHEQYF. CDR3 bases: TGTGCCAGCAGCCCGGAGTTAGCGGGAGGGATCCACGAGCAGTACTTC.

DNA for the CDR3: TGTGCCAGCAGGACGGGTTCCCATGAGCAGTTCTTC. Amino acid sequence: CASRTGSHEQFF. The chain joins TRBV27 to TRBJ2-1; D remains unclear. CDR1 is MNHEY and CDR2 is SMNVEV in the germline V gene (reference sequence). The CDR3 has 12 amino acids. Trimming shortened V by 6 bases and J by 8 bases, and 11 bases separated the two germline ends.

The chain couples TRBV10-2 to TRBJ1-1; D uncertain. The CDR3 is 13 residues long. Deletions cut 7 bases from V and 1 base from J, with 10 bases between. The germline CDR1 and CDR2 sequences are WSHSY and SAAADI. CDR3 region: CASISDKNTEAFF. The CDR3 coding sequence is TGCGCCAGCATATCCGACAAGAACACTGAAGCTTTCTTT.

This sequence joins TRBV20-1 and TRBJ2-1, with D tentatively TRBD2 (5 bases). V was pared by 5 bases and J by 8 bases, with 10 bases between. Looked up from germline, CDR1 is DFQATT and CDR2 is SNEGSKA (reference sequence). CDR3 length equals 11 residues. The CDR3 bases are TGCAGTGCTTCTAGCTGGGATGAGCAGTTCTTC. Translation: CSASSWDEQFF.